This record covers a single T cell receptor beta chain. Its target is unknown. Vbeta (60) and Jbeta (13) primers were used in the PCR. Assay: immunoSEQ multiplex PCR; the TCRdb copy retains only in-frame clones and omits some. The repertoire table contains around 200,000 clones. The data were taken from a study of cytomegalovirus exposure and HLA in healthy donors. Study context: Genotyping of 300 to 450 donors showed that about 83% belonged to the Caucasian-associated ancestry cluster.

Study results and limitations: A later analysis linked a missense DCLRE1C variant to TCR beta V- and J-gene trimming. In a later analysis, productive TCRs from donors in an Asian-associated ancestry cluster reportedly carried fewer N-insertions than the cohort mean.

Germline CDR1 and CDR2: LGHNT and FRNRAP. With 3 bases removed from V and 5 bases from J, the gap between germline ends came to 23 bases. The CDR3 extends over 17 amino acids. The J gene is TRBJ2-7, the V gene TRBV12-5, with a weak D call TRBD1 (5 bases). Sequenced material: PBMCs. The sequence was collected from a woman aged 30 to 39 in good health and CMV-seropositive. The CDR3 DNA reads TGTGCTAGTGGTTTCATCGACAGAGGCCTCCGTTTCCACGAGCAGTACTTC. Translation: CASGFIDRGLRFHEQYF.